This T cell receptor beta chain was found in a study of blood T cell repertoires in COVID-19. CDR3 length equals 14 residues. V shed 4 bases, J shed 2 bases, and the junction held 3 bases outside the gene matches. CDR1 and CDR2 from the germline V gene are MNHEY and SMNVEV (reference sequence). The data were produced by immunoSEQ multiplex PCR, yet TCRdb's version contains in-frame clones alone and is incomplete. The sample contains about 120,000 clones, roughly 76% of which appear only once. This TCR was recovered from a human donor in a cohort sampled during active COVID-19. The chain employs TRBV27 and TRBJ1-2, with 8 nucleotides matching TRBD1. The sample was peripheral blood. CDR3 region: CASSSGQGNYGYTF. DNA of the CDR3: TGTGCCAGCAGTTCAGGACAGGGCAACTATGGCTACACCTTC.